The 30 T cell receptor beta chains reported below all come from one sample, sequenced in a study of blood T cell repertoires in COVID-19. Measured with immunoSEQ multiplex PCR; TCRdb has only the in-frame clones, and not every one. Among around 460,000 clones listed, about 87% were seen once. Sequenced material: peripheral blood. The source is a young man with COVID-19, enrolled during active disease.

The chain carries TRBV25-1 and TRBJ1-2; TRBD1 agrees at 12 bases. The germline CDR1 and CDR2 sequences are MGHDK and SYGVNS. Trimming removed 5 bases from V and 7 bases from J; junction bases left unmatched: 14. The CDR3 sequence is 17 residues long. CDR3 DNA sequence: TGTGCCAGCAGTCCTGCCGGGACAGGGGGCGGATTTAGTGGCTACACCTTC. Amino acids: CASSPAGTGGGFSGYTF.

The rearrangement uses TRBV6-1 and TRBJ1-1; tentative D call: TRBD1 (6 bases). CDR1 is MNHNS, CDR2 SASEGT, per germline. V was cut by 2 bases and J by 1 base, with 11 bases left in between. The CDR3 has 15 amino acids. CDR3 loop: CASSEPNRANTEAFF. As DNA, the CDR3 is TGTGCCAGCAGTGAACCAAACAGGGCGAACACTGAAGCTTTCTTT.

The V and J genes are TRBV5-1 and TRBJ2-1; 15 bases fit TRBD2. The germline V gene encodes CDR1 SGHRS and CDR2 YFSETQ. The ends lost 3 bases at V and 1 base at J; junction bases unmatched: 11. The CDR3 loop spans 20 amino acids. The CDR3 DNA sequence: TGCGCCAGCAGCTCACTATGGACTAGCGGGAGGGCCGGGTCCTACAATGAGCAGTTCTTC. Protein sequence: CASSSLWTSGRAGSYNEQFF.

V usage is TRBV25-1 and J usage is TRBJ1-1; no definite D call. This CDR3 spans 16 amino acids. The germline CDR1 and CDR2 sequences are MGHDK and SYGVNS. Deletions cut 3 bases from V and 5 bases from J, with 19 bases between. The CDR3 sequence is CASSESFEGSGTEAFF. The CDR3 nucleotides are TGTGCCAGCAGTGAGTCGTTCGAGGGTTCGGGGACTGAAGCTTTCTTT.

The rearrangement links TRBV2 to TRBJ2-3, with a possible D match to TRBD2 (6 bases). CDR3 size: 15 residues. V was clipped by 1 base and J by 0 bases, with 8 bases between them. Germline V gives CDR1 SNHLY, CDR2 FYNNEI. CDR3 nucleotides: TGTGCCAGCAGTGAAGGACTAGAAAGCACAGATACGCAGTATTTT. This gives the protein CASSEGLESTDTQYF.

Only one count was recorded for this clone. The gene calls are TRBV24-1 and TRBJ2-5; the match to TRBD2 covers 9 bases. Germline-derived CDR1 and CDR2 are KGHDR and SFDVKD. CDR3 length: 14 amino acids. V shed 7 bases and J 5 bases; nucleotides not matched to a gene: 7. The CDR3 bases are TGTGCCACCAGCCCTAGCGGGAACAGGGAGACCCAGTACTTC. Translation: CATSPSGNRETQYF.

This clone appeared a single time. The CDR3 region has the DNA TGTGCCAGCAGTGAAGCGAAAAACACAGGTGGCGGGAATACGCAGTATTTT. Its translation: CASSEAKNTGGGNTQYF. The chain links TRBV6-1 to TRBJ2-3, with a possible D match to TRBD2 (6 bases). The ends were cut back, 0 bases at V and 7 bases at J, with 20 bases in the middle. CDR1 MNHNS and CDR2 SASEGT come from the germline V gene. The CDR3 spans 17 residues.

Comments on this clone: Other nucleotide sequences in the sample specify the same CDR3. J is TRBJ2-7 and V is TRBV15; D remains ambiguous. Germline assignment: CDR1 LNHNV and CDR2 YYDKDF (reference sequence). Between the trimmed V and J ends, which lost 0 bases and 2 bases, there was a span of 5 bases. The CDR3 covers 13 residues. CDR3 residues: CATSRDTAYEQYF. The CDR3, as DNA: TGTGCCACCAGCAGAGACACAGCCTACGAGCAGTACTTC.

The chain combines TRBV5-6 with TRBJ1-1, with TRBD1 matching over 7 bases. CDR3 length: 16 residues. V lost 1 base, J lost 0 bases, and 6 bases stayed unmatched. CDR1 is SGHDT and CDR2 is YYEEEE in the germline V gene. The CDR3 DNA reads TGTGCCAGCAGCTTGAGGGGGCGGCCGATGAACACTGAAGCTTTCTTT. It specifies CASSLRGRPMNTEAFF.

The DNA of the CDR3 is TGTGCCAGCAGCTTAGATTCACAGTCCTACGAGCAGTACTTC. Translating it yields CASSLDSQSYEQYF. The rearrangement links TRBV7-2 to TRBJ2-7; D not certain. The CDR3 has 14 amino acids. Trimming shortened V by 1 base and J by 1 base, and 8 bases separated the two germline ends. The germline V gene encodes CDR1 SGHTA and CDR2 FQGNSA.

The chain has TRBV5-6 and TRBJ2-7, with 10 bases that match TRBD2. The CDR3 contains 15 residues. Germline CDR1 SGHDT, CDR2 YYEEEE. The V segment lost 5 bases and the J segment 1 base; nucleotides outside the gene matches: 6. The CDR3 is CASRITSGASYEQYF. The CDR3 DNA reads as TGTGCCAGCAGAATAACTAGCGGGGCTTCCTACGAGCAGTACTTC.

CDR3 in amino acids: CASSVWGRATGELFF. In DNA, the CDR3 is TGTGCCAGCAGCGTATGGGGGCGGGCCACCGGGGAGCTGTTTTTT. This rearrangement joins TRBV9 to TRBJ2-2; a weak D match, TRBD1 (6 bases). V was shortened by 1 base and J by 4 bases, with 11 bases between the two germline ends. From germline, CDR1 is SGDLS and CDR2 YYNGEE. CDR3 length: 15 amino acids.

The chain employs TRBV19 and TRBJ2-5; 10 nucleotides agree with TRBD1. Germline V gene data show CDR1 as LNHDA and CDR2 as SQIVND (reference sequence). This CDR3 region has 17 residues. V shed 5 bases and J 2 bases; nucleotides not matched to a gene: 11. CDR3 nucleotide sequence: TGTGCCAGTAGTGCGGCCCCGGGACAGGGGTCTCAAGAGACCCAGTACTTC. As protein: CASSAAPGQGSQETQYF. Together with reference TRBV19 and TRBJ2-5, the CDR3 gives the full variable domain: DGGITQSPKYLFRKEGQNVTLSCEQNLNHDAMYWYRQDPGQGLRLIYYSQIVNDFQKGDIAEGYSVSREKKESFPLTVTSAQKNPTAFYLCASSAAPGQGSQETQYFGPGTRLLVL.

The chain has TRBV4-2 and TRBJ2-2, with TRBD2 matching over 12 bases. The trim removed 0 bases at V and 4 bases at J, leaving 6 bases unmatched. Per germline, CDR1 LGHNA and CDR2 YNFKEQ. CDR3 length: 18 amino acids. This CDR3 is CASSQEGGLAGFTGELFF. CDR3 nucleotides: TGTGCCAGCAGCCAAGAGGGGGGACTAGCGGGTTTCACCGGGGAGCTGTTTTTT.

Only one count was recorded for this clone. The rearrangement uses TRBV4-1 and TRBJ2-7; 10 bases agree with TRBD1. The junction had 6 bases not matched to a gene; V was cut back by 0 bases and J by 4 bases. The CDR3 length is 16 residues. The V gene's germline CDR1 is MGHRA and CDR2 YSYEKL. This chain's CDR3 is CASSQDAGQGGYEQYF. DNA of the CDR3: TGCGCCAGCAGCCAAGATGCAGGACAGGGGGGATACGAGCAGTACTTC.

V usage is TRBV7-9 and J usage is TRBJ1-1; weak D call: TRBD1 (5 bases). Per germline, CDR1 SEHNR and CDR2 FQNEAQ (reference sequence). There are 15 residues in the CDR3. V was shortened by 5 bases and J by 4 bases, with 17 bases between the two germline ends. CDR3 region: CASSPSFPGSTEAFF. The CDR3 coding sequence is TGTGCCAGCAGCCCATCGTTCCCAGGGTCCACTGAAGCTTTCTTT.

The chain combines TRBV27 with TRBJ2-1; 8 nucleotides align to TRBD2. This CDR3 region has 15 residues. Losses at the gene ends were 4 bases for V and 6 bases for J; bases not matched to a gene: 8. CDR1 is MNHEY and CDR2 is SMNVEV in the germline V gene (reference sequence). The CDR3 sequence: CASSYAGTSINEQFF. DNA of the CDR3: TGTGCCAGCAGTTACGCCGGGACTAGTATCAATGAGCAGTTCTTC.

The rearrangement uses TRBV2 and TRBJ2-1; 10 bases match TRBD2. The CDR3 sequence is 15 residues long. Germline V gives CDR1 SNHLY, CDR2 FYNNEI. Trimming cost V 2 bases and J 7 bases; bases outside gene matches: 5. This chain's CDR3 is CASSENLAGVNEQFF. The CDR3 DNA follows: TGTGCCAGCAGTGAAAACCTAGCGGGAGTTAATGAGCAGTTCTTC.

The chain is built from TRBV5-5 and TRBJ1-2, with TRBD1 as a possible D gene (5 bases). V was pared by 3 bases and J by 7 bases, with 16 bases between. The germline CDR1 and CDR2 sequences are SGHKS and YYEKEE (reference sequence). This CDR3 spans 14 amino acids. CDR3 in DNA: TGTGCCAGCAGCTCTACCGGGGAGGGGTTTGGCTACACCTTC. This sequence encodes CASSSTGEGFGYTF.

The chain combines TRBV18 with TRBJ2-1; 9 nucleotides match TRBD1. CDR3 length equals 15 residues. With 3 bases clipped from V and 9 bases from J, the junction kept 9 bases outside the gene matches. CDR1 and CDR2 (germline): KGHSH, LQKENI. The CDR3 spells CASSPTGGGGAEQFF. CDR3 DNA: TGTGCCAGCTCACCGACAGGGGGGGGAGGTGCTGAGCAGTTCTTC.

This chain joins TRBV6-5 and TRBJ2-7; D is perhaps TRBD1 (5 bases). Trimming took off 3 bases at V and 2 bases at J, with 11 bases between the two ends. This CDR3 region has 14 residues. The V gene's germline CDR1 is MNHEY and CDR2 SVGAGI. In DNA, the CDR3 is TGTGCCAGCAGTTATGACAGAGTCGCCTACGAGCAGTACTTC. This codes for CASSYDRVAYEQYF.

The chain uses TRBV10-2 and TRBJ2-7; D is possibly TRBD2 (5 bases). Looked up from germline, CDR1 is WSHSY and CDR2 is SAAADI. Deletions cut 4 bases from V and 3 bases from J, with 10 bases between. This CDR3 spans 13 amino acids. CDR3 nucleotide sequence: TGCGCCAGCAGTGCTAATAGCGACTACGAGCAGTACTTC. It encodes CASSANSDYEQYF.

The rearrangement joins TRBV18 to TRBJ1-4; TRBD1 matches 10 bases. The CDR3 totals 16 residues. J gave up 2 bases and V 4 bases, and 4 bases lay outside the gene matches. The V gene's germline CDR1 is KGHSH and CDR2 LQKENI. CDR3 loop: CASSRGQGGTNEKLFF. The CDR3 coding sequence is TGTGCCAGCTCACGCGGACAGGGGGGCACTAATGAAAAACTGTTTTTT.

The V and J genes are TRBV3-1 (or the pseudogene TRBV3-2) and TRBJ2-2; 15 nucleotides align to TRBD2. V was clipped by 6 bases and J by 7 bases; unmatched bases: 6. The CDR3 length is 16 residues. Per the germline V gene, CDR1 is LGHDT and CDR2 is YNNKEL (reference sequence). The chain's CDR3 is CASSRGLAGGVGELFF. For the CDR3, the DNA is TGTGCCAGCAGTCGTGGACTAGCGGGAGGGGTCGGGGAGCTGTTTTTT.

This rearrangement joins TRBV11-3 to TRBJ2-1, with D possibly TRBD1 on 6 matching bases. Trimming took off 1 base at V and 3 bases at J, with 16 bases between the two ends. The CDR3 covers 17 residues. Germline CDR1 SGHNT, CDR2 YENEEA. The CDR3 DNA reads TGTGCCAGCAGCTTAGTCTCTCAGGGGCGGGTCTACAATGAGCAGTTCTTC. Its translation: CASSLVSQGRVYNEQFF.

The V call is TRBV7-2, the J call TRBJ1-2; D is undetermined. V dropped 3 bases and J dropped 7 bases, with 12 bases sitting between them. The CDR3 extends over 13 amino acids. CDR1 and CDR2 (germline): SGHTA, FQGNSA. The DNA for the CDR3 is TGTGCCAGCAGCTTCAGGAGGGAAGGTGGCTACACCTTC. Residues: CASSFRREGGYTF.

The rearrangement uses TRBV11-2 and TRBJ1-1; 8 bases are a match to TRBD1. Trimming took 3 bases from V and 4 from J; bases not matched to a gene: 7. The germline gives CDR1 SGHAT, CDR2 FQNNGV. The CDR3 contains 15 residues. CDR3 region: CASSFNSGQGTEAFF. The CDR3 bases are TGTGCCAGCAGCTTTAACTCCGGACAGGGCACTGAAGCTTTCTTT.

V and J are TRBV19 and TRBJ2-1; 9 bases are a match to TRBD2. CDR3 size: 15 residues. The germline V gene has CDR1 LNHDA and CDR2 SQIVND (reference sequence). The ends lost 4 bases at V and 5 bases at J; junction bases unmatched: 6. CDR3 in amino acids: CASSKPSGKNNEQFF. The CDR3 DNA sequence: TGTGCCAGTAGTAAACCTAGCGGGAAAAACAATGAGCAGTTCTTC.

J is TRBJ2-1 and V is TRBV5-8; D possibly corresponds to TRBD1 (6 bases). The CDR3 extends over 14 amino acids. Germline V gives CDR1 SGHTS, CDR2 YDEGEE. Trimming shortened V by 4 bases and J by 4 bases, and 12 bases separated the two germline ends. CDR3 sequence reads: CASSLERGYNEQFF. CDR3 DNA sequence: TGTGCCAGCAGCCTCGAGAGGGGGTACAATGAGCAGTTCTTC.

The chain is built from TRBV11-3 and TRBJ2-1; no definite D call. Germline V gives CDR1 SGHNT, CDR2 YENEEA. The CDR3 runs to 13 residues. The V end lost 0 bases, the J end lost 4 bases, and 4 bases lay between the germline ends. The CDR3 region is CASSLDQYNEQFF. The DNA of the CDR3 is TGTGCCAGCAGCTTAGACCAATACAATGAGCAGTTCTTC.